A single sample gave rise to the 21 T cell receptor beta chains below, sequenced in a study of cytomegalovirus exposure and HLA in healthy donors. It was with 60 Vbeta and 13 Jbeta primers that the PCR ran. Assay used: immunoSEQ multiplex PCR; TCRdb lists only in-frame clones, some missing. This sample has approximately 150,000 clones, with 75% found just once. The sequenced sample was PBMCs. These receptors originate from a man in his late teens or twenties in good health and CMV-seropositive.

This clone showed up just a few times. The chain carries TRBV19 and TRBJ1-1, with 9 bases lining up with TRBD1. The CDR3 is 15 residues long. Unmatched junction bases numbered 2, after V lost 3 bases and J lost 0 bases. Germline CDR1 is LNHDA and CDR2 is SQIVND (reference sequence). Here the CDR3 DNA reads TGTGCCAGTAGTATTTGGGACAGGGTGAACACTGAAGCTTTCTTT. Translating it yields CASSIWDRVNTEAFF.

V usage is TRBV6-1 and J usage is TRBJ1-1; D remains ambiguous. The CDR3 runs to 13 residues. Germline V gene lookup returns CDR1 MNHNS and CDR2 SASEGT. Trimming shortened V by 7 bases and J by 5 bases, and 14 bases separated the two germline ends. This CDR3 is CASNRYRGTEAFF. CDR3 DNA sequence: TGTGCCAGCAACCGATACAGAGGGACTGAAGCTTTCTTT.

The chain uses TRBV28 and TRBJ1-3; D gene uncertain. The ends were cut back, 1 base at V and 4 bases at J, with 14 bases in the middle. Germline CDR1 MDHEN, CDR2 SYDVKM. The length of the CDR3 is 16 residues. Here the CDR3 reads CASSLSVGVGGNTIYF. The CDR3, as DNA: TGTGCCAGCAGTTTATCGGTGGGAGTTGGAGGAAACACCATATATTTT.

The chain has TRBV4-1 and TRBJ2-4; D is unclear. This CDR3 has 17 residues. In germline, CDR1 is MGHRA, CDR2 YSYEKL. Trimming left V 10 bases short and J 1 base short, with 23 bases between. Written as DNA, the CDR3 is TGCGCCACCCGTCCAGGTCTCGCAATCTCCGCCAAAAACATTCAGTACTTC. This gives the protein CATRPGLAISAKNIQYF.

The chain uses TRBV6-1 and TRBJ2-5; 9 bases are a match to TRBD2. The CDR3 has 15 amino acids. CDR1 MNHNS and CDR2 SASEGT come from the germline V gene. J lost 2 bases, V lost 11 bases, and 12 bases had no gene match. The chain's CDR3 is CAVNGGGRGQETQYF. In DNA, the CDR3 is TGTGCCGTTAACGGGGGCGGGAGGGGACAAGAGACCCAGTACTTC.

DNA for the CDR3: TGCAGCCTTGGCGGGGGGAACTCCTACAATGAGCAGTTCTTC. Protein sequence: CSLGGGNSYNEQFF. The rearrangement uses TRBV29-1 and TRBJ2-1; 8 nucleotides align to TRBD2. Germline-derived CDR1 and CDR2 are SQVTM and ANQGSEA. With V trimmed by 8 bases and J by 0 bases, 6 bases remained unmatched. CDR3 size: 14 residues.

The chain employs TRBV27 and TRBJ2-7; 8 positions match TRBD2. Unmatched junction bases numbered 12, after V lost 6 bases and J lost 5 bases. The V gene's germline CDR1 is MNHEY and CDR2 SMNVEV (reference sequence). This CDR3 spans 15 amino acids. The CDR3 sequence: CASSLLSGIVNEQYF. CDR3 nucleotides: TGTGCCAGCAGCCTACTTAGCGGGATTGTGAACGAGCAGTACTTC.

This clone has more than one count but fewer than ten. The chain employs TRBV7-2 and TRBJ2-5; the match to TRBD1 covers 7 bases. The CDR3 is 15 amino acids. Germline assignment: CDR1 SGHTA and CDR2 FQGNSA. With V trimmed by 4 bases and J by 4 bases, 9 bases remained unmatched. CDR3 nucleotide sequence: TGTGCCAGCAGCTCGTATGACAGGGTGGCAGAGACCCAGTACTTC. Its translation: CASSSYDRVAETQYF. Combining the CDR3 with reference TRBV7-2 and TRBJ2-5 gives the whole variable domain GAGVSQSPSNKVTEKGKDVELRCDPISGHTALYWYRQSLGQGLEFLIYFQGNSAPDKSGLPSDRFSAERTGGSVSTLTIQRTQQEDSAVYLCASSSYDRVAETQYFGPGTRLLVL.

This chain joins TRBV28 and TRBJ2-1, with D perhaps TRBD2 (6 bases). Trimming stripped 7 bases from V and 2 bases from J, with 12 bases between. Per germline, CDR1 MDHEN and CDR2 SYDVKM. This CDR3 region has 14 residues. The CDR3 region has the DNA TGTGCCAGCATTGCCCCGGGAGCCTACAATGAGCAGTTCTTC. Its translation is CASIAPGAYNEQFF.

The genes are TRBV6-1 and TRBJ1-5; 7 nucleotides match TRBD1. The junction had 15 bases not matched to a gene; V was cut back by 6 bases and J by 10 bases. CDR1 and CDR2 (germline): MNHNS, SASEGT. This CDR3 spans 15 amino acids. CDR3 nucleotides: TGTGCCAGCAGCGAACCCAGACAGGGAAAGCATCCCCAGCATTTT. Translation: CASSEPRQGKHPQHF.

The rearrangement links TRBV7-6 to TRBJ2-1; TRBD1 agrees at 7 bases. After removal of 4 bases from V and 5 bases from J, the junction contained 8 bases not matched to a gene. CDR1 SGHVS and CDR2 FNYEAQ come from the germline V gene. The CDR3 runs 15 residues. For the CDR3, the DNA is TGTGCCAGCAGCTCCAGCCGGGACAGACACAATGAGCAGTTCTTC. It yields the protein CASSSSRDRHNEQFF.

The CDR3, as DNA: TGTGCCAGCAGCTTAGCCAGCGGGAGGTCATTCTCCTACAATGAGCAGTTCTTC. Amino acids: CASSLASGRSFSYNEQFF. The J gene is TRBJ2-1, the V gene TRBV7-2; 9 bases align to TRBD2. V lost 0 bases to trimming and J lost 0 bases; unmatched junction nucleotides: 6. This CDR3 has 18 residues. Germline V gene lookup returns CDR1 SGHTA and CDR2 FQGNSA.

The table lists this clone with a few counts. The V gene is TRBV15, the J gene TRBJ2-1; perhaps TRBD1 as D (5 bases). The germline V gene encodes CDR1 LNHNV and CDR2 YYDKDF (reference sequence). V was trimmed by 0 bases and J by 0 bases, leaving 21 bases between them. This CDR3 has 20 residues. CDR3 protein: CATSRDSRTRKPSSYNEQFF. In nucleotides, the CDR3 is TGTGCCACCAGCAGAGATTCCCGGACAAGAAAACCCAGCTCCTACAATGAGCAGTTCTTC.

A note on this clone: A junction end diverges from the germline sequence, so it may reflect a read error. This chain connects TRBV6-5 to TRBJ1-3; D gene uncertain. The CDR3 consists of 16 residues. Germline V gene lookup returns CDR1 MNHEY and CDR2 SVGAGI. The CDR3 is CASSYSPGISGNAIYF. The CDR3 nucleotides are TGTGCCAGCAGTTACTCCCCGGGGATTTCTGGAAACGCCATATATTTT.

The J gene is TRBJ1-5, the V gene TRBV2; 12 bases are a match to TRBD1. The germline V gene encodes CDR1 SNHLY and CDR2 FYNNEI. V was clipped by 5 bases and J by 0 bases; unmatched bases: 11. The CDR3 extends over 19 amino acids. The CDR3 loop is CASSPGTGGATISNQPQHF. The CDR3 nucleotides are TGTGCCAGCAGTCCTGGGACAGGGGGCGCAACTATTAGCAATCAGCCCCAGCATTTT.

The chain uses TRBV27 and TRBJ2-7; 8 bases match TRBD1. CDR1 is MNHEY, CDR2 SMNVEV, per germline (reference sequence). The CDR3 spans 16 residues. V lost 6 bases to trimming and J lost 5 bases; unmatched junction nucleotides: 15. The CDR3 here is CASSTQGGPGGDEQYF. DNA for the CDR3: TGTGCCAGCAGCACACAGGGGGGTCCAGGAGGCGACGAGCAGTACTTC.

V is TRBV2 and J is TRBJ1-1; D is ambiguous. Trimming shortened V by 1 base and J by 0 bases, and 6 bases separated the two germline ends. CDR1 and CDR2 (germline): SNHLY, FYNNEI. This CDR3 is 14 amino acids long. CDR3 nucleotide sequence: TGTGCCAGCAGTGAAGACAGTATGAACACTGAAGCTTTCTTT. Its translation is CASSEDSMNTEAFF.

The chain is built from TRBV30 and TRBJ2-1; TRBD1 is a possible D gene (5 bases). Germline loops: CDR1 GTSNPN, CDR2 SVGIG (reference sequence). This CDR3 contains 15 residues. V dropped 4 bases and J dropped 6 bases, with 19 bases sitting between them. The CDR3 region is CAWNKALWGSNEQFF. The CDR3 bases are TGTGCCTGGAATAAGGCCTTGTGGGGCTCCAATGAGCAGTTCTTC.

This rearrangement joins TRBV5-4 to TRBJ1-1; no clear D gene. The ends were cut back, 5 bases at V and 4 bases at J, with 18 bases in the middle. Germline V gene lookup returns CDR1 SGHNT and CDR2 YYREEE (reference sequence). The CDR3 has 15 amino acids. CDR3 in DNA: TGTGCCAGCAGTTCATCCCCATCCGAGGGCACTGAAGCTTTCTTT. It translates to CASSSSPSEGTEAFF.

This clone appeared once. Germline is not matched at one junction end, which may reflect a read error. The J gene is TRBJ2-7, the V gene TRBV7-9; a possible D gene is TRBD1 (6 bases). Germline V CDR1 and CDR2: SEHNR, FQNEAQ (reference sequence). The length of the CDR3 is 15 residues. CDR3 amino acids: CSSSLVGQGINEQYF. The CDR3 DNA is TGTTCCAGCAGCCTTGTGGGGCAGGGGATCAACGAGCAGTACTTC.

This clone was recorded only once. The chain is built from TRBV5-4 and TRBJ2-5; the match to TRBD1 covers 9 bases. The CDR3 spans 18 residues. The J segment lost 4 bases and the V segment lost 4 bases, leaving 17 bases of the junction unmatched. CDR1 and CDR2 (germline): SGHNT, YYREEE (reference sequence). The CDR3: CASSTRDRASFGGETQYF. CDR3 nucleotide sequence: TGTGCCAGCAGCACCCGGGACAGGGCGTCATTTGGGGGAGAGACCCAGTACTTC.